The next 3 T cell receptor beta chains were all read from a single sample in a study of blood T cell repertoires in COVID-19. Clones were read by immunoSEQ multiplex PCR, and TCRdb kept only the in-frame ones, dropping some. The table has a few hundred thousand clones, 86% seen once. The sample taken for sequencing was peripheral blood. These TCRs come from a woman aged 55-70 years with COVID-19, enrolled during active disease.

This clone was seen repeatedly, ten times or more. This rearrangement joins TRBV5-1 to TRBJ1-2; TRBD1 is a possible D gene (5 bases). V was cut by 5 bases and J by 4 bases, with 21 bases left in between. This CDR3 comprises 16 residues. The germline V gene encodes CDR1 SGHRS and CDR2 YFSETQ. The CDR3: CASSPNAVDSAYGYTF. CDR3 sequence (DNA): TGCGCCAGCAGTCCCAACGCCGTAGACAGCGCCTATGGCTACACCTTC.

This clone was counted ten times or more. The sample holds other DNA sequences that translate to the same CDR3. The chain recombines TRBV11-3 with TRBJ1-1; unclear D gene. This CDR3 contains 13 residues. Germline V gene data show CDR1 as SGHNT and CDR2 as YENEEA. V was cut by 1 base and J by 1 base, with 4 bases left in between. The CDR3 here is CASSLGGNTEAFF. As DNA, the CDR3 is TGTGCCAGCAGCTTAGGAGGGAACACTGAAGCTTTCTTT.

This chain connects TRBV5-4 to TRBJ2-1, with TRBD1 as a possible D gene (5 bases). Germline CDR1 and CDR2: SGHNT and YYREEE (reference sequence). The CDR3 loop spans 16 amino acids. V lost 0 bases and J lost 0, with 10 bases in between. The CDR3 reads CASSLGGWGSYNEQFF. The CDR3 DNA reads TGTGCCAGCAGCTTGGGGGGCTGGGGCTCCTACAATGAGCAGTTCTTC.